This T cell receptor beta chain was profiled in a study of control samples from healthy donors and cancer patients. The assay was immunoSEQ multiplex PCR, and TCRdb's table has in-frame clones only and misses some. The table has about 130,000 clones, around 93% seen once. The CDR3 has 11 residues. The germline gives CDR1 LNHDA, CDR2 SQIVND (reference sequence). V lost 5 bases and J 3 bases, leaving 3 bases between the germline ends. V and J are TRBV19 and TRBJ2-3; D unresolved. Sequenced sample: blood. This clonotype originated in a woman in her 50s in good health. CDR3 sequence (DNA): TGTGCCAGTAGTGAAACAGATACGCAGTATTTT. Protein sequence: CASSETDTQYF.